The 18 T cell receptor beta chains given below trace back to one sample, sequenced in a study of cytomegalovirus exposure and HLA in healthy donors. PCR used 60 Vbeta primers and 13 Jbeta primers. Data came from immunoSEQ multiplex PCR; TCRdb stores just in-frame clones and leaves some out. Of 75,000 to 100,000 clones detected, approximately 74% appear once; the ten largest clones hold 1.8%. Sequenced material: PBMCs. The receptors here all came from a male donor in good health and CMV-seronegative.

V is TRBV6-5 and J is TRBJ2-7, with no clear D. V lost 2 bases and J lost 0, with 5 bases in between. The CDR3 is 13 residues long. CDR1 is MNHEY, CDR2 SVGAGI, per germline. CDR3 residues: CASSYGNSYEQYF. The CDR3 DNA reads TGTGCCAGCAGTTACGGCAACTCCTACGAGCAGTACTTC.

This chain joins TRBV30 and TRBJ2-5; 9 bases map to TRBD2. V was pared by 1 base and J by 4 bases, with 7 bases of the junction left unmatched. CDR1 and CDR2 (germline): GTSNPN, SVGIG (reference sequence). The CDR3 loop spans 15 amino acids. The CDR3 sequence is CAWSGDSGSGETQYF. CDR3 coding DNA: TGTGCCTGGAGTGGGGATAGCGGGAGTGGAGAGACCCAGTACTTC.

The chain links TRBV2 to TRBJ2-1; no clear D gene. The CDR3 totals 15 residues. V was pared by 6 bases and J by 5 bases, with 17 bases between. Per germline, CDR1 SNHLY and CDR2 FYNNEI. CDR3 sequence: CASRFWAGNDNEQFF. Written as DNA, the CDR3 is TGTGCCAGCAGGTTCTGGGCAGGTAATGACAATGAGCAGTTCTTC.

The rearrangement joins TRBV4-3 to TRBJ2-1; a weak D match, TRBD1 (5 bases). V shed 5 bases and J shed 0 bases, with 11 bases lying between them. The V gene's germline CDR1 is LGHNA and CDR2 YSLEER. The CDR3 totals 15 residues. Written as DNA, the CDR3 is TGCGCCAGCAGCATAGGGGAAACCTCCTACAATGAGCAGTTCTTC. Translated, it gives CASSIGETSYNEQFF.

This clone came up a few times. The chain joins TRBV6-4 to TRBJ2-3, with 8 bases aligning to TRBD2. Germline CDR1 and CDR2: MRHNA and SNTAGT. The CDR3 has 14 residues. With 3 bases clipped from V and 1 base from J, the junction kept 0 bases outside the gene matches. DNA for the CDR3: TGTGCCAGCAGTGAACTAGCGGGCACAGATACGCAGTATTTT. As protein: CASSELAGTDTQYF.

The rearrangement links TRBV7-2 to TRBJ2-1, with TRBD2 as a possible D gene (6 bases). The CDR3 covers 15 residues. The germline V gene has CDR1 SGHTA and CDR2 FQGNSA. The V and J ends lost 1 base and 3 bases respectively, with 10 bases between them. CDR3 in amino acids: CASSLDGRFYNEQFF. CDR3 nucleotides: TGTGCCAGCAGCTTAGATGGGAGGTTCTACAATGAGCAGTTCTTC. The entire variable domain, with the rest obtained from reference TRBV7-2 and TRBJ2-1, is as follows: GAGVSQSPSNKVTEKGKDVELRCDPISGHTALYWYRQSLGQGLEFLIYFQGNSAPDKSGLPSDRFSAERTGGSVSTLTIQRTQQEDSAVYLCASSLDGRFYNEQFFGPGTRLTVL.

The chain is built from TRBV29-1 and TRBJ2-5; D might be TRBD2 (5 bases). There are 15 residues in the CDR3. From germline, CDR1 is SQVTM and CDR2 ANQGSEA. V was pared by 8 bases and J by 4 bases, with 23 bases between. The CDR3, as DNA: TGCAGCTGTAAACCATCACGAGGGTTTCTAGAGACCCAGTACTTC. Encoded protein: CSCKPSRGFLETQYF.

The V and J genes are TRBV5-3 and TRBJ2-7, with 8 bases lining up with TRBD1. TRBV5-3 falls under the ORF class, with uncertain function. This CDR3 spans 14 amino acids. V lost 4 bases, J lost 0 bases, and 3 bases stayed unmatched. The CDR3 spells CARSPGQGSYEQYF. In DNA, the CDR3 is TGTGCCAGAAGCCCAGGACAGGGCTCCTACGAGCAGTACTTC.

In this sample, this clone turned up a few times. The chain links TRBV6-5 to TRBJ2-2; D unresolved. This CDR3 comprises 14 residues. Germline V CDR1 and CDR2: MNHEY, SVGAGI. Between the trimmed V and J ends, which lost 0 bases and 5 bases, there was a span of 7 bases. The CDR3, as DNA: TGTGCCAGCAGTTACTCGCCGGGTACCGGGGAGCTGTTTTTT. Amino acid sequence: CASSYSPGTGELFF.

The chain couples TRBV7-8 to TRBJ1-4, with D unclear. The germline V and J ends were trimmed by 7 bases and 8 bases, with 20 bases remaining between them. Germline CDR1 reads SGHVS; CDR2 reads FQNEAQ. The CDR3 has 15 amino acids. The CDR3 bases are TGTGCCAGCACCCCTCGTCGAGGGATGCGGGAAAAACTGTTTTTT. Encoded protein: CASTPRRGMREKLFF.

The chain links TRBV21-1 to TRBJ2-7; the tabulated D call, TRBD2, remains unverified against the DNA. TRBV21-1 counts as a pseudogene. CDR3 size: 11 residues. CDR3 in DNA: TGTGCCAGCAGCAGGACTAAAGAGCAGTACTTC. Encoded protein: CASSRTKEQYF.

The chain combines TRBV6-5 with TRBJ1-2, with D possibly being TRBD1 (6 bases). The CDR3 is 15 amino acids. V lost 0 bases and J 2 bases, leaving 10 bases between the germline ends. The V gene's germline CDR1 is MNHEY and CDR2 SVGAGI. The CDR3 bases are TGTGCCAGCAGTTACTCGAGGGGACAAAACTATGGCTACACCTTC. Protein product: CASSYSRGQNYGYTF.

The rearrangement uses TRBV2 and TRBJ1-2, with 7 nucleotides matching TRBD1. Germline V gene sequence: CDR1 SNHLY, CDR2 FYNNEI. The CDR3 is 14 residues long. V lost 8 bases, J lost 8 bases, and 14 bases stayed unmatched. The CDR3 loop reads CASALTGFDRGYTF. CDR3 coding DNA: TGTGCCAGCGCTCTGACAGGGTTTGATCGAGGCTACACCTTC.

Only one count was recorded for this clone. The V and J genes are TRBV5-1 and TRBJ2-7; TRBD2 matches 10 bases. V trimming: 5 bases; J trimming: 3 bases; junction bases outside the gene matches: 5. Germline values: CDR1 SGHRS, CDR2 YFSETQ. The CDR3 is 14 residues long. This chain's CDR3 is CASSTGTSDYEQYF. CDR3 sequence (DNA): TGCGCCAGCAGTACGGGGACTAGCGACTACGAGCAGTACTTC. Filled out from reference TRBV5-1 and TRBJ2-7, the complete variable domain reads KAGVTQTPRYLIKTRGQQVTLSCSPISGHRSVSWYQQTPGQGLQFLFEYFSETQRNKGNFPGRFSGRQFSNSRSEMNVSTLELGDSALYLCASSTGTSDYEQYFGPGTRLTVT.

The CDR3 here is CAIGTERSGVSYNEQFF. The CDR3 DNA follows: TGTGCCATCGGCACCGAGAGGAGTGGAGTTTCCTACAATGAGCAGTTCTTC. The chain uses TRBV10-3 and TRBJ2-1; D not certain. Germline CDR1 ENHRY, CDR2 SYGVKD. The CDR3 is 17 amino acids. V was trimmed by 8 bases and J by 1 base, leaving 21 bases between them.

The chain joins TRBV28 to TRBJ1-1, with 8 bases fitting TRBD1. With 8 bases clipped from V and 7 bases from J, the junction kept 12 bases outside the gene matches. Per germline, CDR1 MDHEN and CDR2 SYDVKM. This CDR3 is 14 amino acids long. The CDR3 protein is CASRLDRVRVEAFF. CDR3 DNA: TGTGCCAGCCGATTGGACAGGGTAAGGGTTGAAGCTTTCTTT. The full variable domain, with the rest looked up from reference TRBV28 and TRBJ1-1, is DVKVTQSSRYLVKRTGEKVFLECVQDMDHENMFWYRQDPGLGLRLIYFSYDVKMKEKGDIPEGYSVSREKKERFSLILESASTNQTSMYLCASRLDRVRVEAFFGQGTRLTVV.

V is TRBV5-3 and J is TRBJ2-7, with a tentative D call TRBD1 (7 bases). TRBV5-3 is an ORF, with its function uncertain. The V end was cut by 4 bases, the J end by 5 bases, with 22 bases between. This CDR3 spans 16 amino acids. CDR3: CARSPIDREALDEQYF. The CDR3 DNA follows: TGTGCCAGAAGCCCTATAGACAGGGAGGCGTTGGACGAGCAGTACTTC.

The CDR3 sequence is CASSPTYSTEAFF. CDR3 coding DNA: TGTGCCAGCAGCCCAACCTACAGCACTGAAGCTTTCTTT. The chain has TRBV7-2 and TRBJ1-1; D ambiguous. Trimming took 5 bases from V and 4 from J, leaving 11 bases between them. This CDR3 comprises 13 residues. Germline V gene lookup returns CDR1 SGHTA and CDR2 FQGNSA.